These 16 T cell receptor beta chains originate from one sample sequenced in a study of T cells in narcolepsy. Profiling relied on immunoSEQ multiplex PCR, and the TCRdb table lists in-frame clones only, not all of them. Altogether just over 40,000 clones are present, roughly 88% being singletons, with the ten largest covering roughly 1.2%. Sequences were obtained from CD45RA- memory CD4+ T cells from PBMCs. These receptors originate from a human donor with narcolepsy.

The chain recombines TRBV5-8 with TRBJ2-1; 9 nucleotides line up with TRBD2. The V gene's germline CDR1 is SGHTS and CDR2 YDEGEE. The V and J ends lost 0 bases and 9 bases, in that order; junction bases with no gene match: 4. This CDR3 has 14 amino acids. In DNA, the CDR3 is TGTGCCAGCAGCTTGGGCGCGGGAGGGTTTGAGCAGTTCTTC. This gives the protein CASSLGAGGFEQFF.

The chain carries TRBV6-5 and TRBJ1-5; the match to TRBD1 covers 7 bases. CDR3 length: 14 residues. Germline V gene data show CDR1 as MNHEY and CDR2 as SVGAGI. The ends lost 5 bases at V and 2 bases at J; junction bases unmatched: 3. The chain's CDR3 is CASSNDRGNQPQHF. The CDR3 DNA is TGTGCCAGCAGTAACGACAGGGGCAATCAGCCCCAGCATTTT.

The chain joins TRBV11-3 to TRBJ2-3; tentatively, D is TRBD1 (5 bases). The V end lost 1 base, the J end lost 6 bases, and 11 bases lay between the germline ends. The CDR3 runs to 14 residues. CDR1 SGHNT and CDR2 YENEEA come from the germline V gene. CDR3 loop: CASSLGQGRDTQYF. CDR3 coding DNA: TGTGCCAGCAGCTTAGGGCAGGGTCGGGATACGCAGTATTTT.

The chain uses TRBV5-1 and TRBJ1-3; D uncertain. Germline CDR1 reads SGHRS; CDR2 reads YFSETQ. CDR3 length: 16 residues. Between the trimmed V and J ends, which lost 4 bases and 0 bases, there was a span of 14 bases. The CDR3 bases are TGCGCCAGCAGCCCCGGACGGTCCGGCTCTGGAAACACCATATATTTT. It is translated as CASSPGRSGSGNTIYF.

The chain links TRBV27 to TRBJ1-6; D is ambiguous. Trimming pared 4 bases from V and 6 bases from J, leaving 10 bases between. The CDR3 sequence is 14 residues long. CDR1 and CDR2 from the germline V gene are MNHEY and SMNVEV (reference sequence). The CDR3 here is CASSYGEINSPLHF. CDR3 in DNA: TGTGCCAGCAGTTACGGGGAGATTAATTCACCCCTCCACTTT.

The chain carries TRBV6-5 and TRBJ2-6; 7 bases are a match to TRBD1. Per germline, CDR1 MNHEY and CDR2 SVGAGI. The CDR3 is 15 residues long. The J segment lost 4 bases and the V segment lost 7 bases, leaving 7 bases of the junction unmatched. CDR3 protein: CASTDTGAGANVLTF. DNA for the CDR3: TGTGCCAGCACCGACACAGGGGCCGGGGCCAACGTCCTGACTTTC.

V and J are TRBV5-6 and TRBJ2-7; the D gene is possibly TRBD2 (6 bases). The CDR3 totals 15 residues. The V gene's germline CDR1 is SGHDT and CDR2 YYEEEE. With 3 bases removed from V and 7 bases from J, the gap between germline ends came to 20 bases. The CDR3 protein is CASSSPPPSREEQYF. CDR3 nucleotide sequence: TGTGCCAGCAGCTCACCTCCCCCCAGCCGGGAGGAGCAGTACTTC.

CDR3 sequence reads: CSVDRVNTEAFF. Written as DNA, the CDR3 is TGCAGCGTTGACAGGGTGAACACTGAAGCTTTCTTT. The rearrangement links TRBV29-1 to TRBJ1-1; TRBD1 is a possible D gene (5 bases). The V gene's germline CDR1 is SQVTM and CDR2 ANQGSEA. The CDR3 is 12 residues long. Trimming stripped 3 bases from V and 0 bases from J, with 5 bases between.

J is TRBJ2-1 and V is TRBV5-8; 12 nucleotides agree with TRBD2. Germline CDR1 reads SGHTS; CDR2 reads YDEGEE. With 0 bases clipped from V and 2 bases from J, the junction kept 9 bases outside the gene matches. The CDR3 is 19 residues long. The CDR3 loop reads CASSLGGTSGQEAYNEQFF. CDR3 sequence (DNA): TGTGCCAGCAGCTTGGGAGGGACTAGCGGGCAAGAGGCCTACAATGAGCAGTTCTTC.

The chain uses TRBV18 and TRBJ2-7; 10 positions agree with TRBD2. V trimming: 3 bases; J trimming: 0 bases; junction bases outside the gene matches: 5. The CDR3 extends over 16 amino acids. The germline CDR1 and CDR2 sequences are KGHSH and LQKENI. The CDR3 coding sequence is TGTGCCAGCTCACCTTTAACTAGCGGGGACTCCTACGAGCAGTACTTC. Amino acids: CASSPLTSGDSYEQYF.

V is TRBV9 and J is TRBJ2-7, with D unclear. CDR3 length: 15 residues. Germline CDR1 is SGDLS and CDR2 is YYNGEE. Between the trimmed V and J ends, which lost 5 bases and 3 bases, there was a span of 18 bases. The CDR3 here is CASSPQSGMGYEQYF. CDR3 DNA sequence: TGTGCCAGCAGTCCCCAAAGTGGGATGGGCTACGAGCAGTACTTC.

The V call is TRBV5-1, the J call TRBJ2-2; D gene ambiguous. V dropped 0 bases and J dropped 2 bases, with 8 bases sitting between them. Per germline, CDR1 SGHRS and CDR2 YFSETQ. The CDR3 is 15 residues long. Here the CDR3 reads CASSLGTFNTGELFF. CDR3 in DNA: TGCGCCAGCAGCTTGGGTACGTTTAACACCGGGGAGCTGTTTTTT. Looking up the rest from reference TRBV5-1 and TRBJ2-2 gives the full variable domain: KAGVTQTPRYLIKTRGQQVTLSCSPISGHRSVSWYQQTPGQGLQFLFEYFSETQRNKGNFPGRFSGRQFSNSRSEMNVSTLELGDSALYLCASSLGTFNTGELFFGEGSRLTVL.

This chain connects TRBV14 to TRBJ2-2; the match to TRBD2 covers 14 bases. The V segment lost 4 bases and the J segment 5 bases; nucleotides outside the gene matches: 3. From germline, CDR1 is SGHDN and CDR2 FVKESK. The CDR3 extends over 16 amino acids. The CDR3 sequence is CASSLRLAGGTGELFF. The CDR3 coding sequence is TGTGCCAGCAGCCTTCGACTAGCGGGAGGGACCGGGGAGCTGTTTTTT.

This clone came up a few times. The V call is TRBV19, the J call TRBJ1-2; D possibly corresponds to TRBD1 (6 bases). This CDR3 comprises 16 residues. The germline V and J ends were trimmed by 3 bases and 2 bases, with 16 bases remaining between them. The germline V gene encodes CDR1 LNHDA and CDR2 SQIVND (reference sequence). CDR3 coding DNA: TGTGCCAGTAGTATGAAAGGGGGGGCATTAAACTATGGCTACACCTTC. Translated, it gives CASSMKGGALNYGYTF.

The J gene is TRBJ1-2, the V gene TRBV6-5; D perhaps matches TRBD1 (6 bases). The CDR3 runs 11 residues. The germline V gene has CDR1 MNHEY and CDR2 SVGAGI. Trimming took 10 bases from V and 3 from J, leaving 9 bases between them. CDR3 in amino acids: CATRQDYGYTF. In DNA form, the CDR3 reads TGTGCCACCCGACAGGACTATGGCTACACCTTC.

The rearrangement joins TRBV19 to TRBJ1-2, with D perhaps TRBD1 (5 bases). Germline assignment: CDR1 LNHDA and CDR2 SQIVND (reference sequence). The CDR3 loop spans 15 amino acids. V was cut by 3 bases and J by 4 bases, with 15 bases left in between. The DNA of the CDR3 is TGTGCCAGTAGTATCTCAGGGACGGGTCCCTATGGCTACACCTTC. Amino acid sequence: CASSISGTGPYGYTF. The full variable domain, its missing parts supplied by reference TRBV19 and TRBJ1-2, is DGGITQSPKYLFRKEGQNVTLSCEQNLNHDAMYWYRQDPGQGLRLIYYSQIVNDFQKGDIAEGYSVSREKKESFPLTVTSAQKNPTAFYLCASSISGTGPYGYTFGSGTRLTVV.